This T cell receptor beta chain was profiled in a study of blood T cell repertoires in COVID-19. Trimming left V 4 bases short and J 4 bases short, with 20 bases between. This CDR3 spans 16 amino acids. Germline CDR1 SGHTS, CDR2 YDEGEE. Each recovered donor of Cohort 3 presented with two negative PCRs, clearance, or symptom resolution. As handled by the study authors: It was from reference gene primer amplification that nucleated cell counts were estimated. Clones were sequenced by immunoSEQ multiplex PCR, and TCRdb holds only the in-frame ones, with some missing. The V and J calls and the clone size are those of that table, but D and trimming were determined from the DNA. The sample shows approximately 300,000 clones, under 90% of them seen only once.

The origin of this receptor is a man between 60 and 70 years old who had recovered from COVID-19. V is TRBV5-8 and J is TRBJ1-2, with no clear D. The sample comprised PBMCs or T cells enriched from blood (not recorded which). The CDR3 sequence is CASSLTVTPGGYGYTF. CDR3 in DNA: TGTGCCAGCAGCCTAACCGTCACGCCCGGCGGCTATGGCTACACCTTC.